These T cell receptor beta chains were read from a single sample in a study of T cell changes during pregnancy in multiple sclerosis. The table came from immunoSEQ multiplex PCR; TCRdb's copy has only in-frame clones and leaves some out. The sample shows about 36,000 clones, roughly 90% of them seen only once. The material was CD8+ T cells from peripheral blood mononuclear cells, obtained in the third trimester of pregnancy. These receptors all stem from a female donor with multiple sclerosis, enrolled in a pregnancy study. The CDR3 runs from the conserved cysteine through the conserved F or W. A D gene is named only where the DNA matches it firmly. A clone size is listed for some rows: how often the clone was seen (once, few, many), or a class if it is expanded.

clone_size	d_call	v_call	j_call	cdr3_nt	cdr3_aa
once	.	TRBV14	TRBJ1-2	TGTGCCAGCAGCCAAGAAACGGGGGTAGAGGGCTACACCTTC	CASSQETGVEGYTF
.	.	TRBV7-8	TRBJ2-7	TGTGCCAGCAGCATCGGGAGCTCCTACGAGCAGTACTTC	CASSIGSSYEQYF
.	.	TRBV7-9	TRBJ1-2	TGTGCCAGCAGCTACGCCTCCGGGAACAACTATGGCTACACCTTC	CASSYASGNNYGYTF
.	.	TRBV13	TRBJ2-1	TGTGCCAGCAGCTTCGGGGAGCCCTACAATGAGCAGTTCTTC	CASSFGEPYNEQFF
.	TRBD2	TRBV9	TRBJ2-3	TGTGCCAGCAGCGTAGGTAGCGGGAGCCTCACAGATACGCAGTATTTT	CASSVGSGSLTDTQYF
once	.	TRBV5-1	TRBJ1-6	TGCGCCAGCAGCTTGGGTTACAGGTCAAATAATTCACCCCTCCACTTT	CASSLGYRSNNSPLHF
.	TRBD1	TRBV18	TRBJ1-1	TGTGCCAGCTCACCCTCGACAGGGGGCCGAACTGAAGCTTTCTTT	CASSPSTGGRTEAFF
.	.	TRBV7-6	TRBJ1-2	TGTGCCAGCAGCTTAGAGGCGGGAGGACAGAACTATGGCTACACCTTC	CASSLEAGGQNYGYTF
.	.	TRBV2	TRBJ1-2	TGTGCCAGCCTACCCGCCGGGTACTATGGCTACACCTTC	CASLPAGYYGYTF
medium-sized	TRBD2	TRBV19	TRBJ2-3	TGTGCCAGTAGTATAGACGGGACTAGCGGCACAGATACGCAGTATTTT	CASSIDGTSGTDTQYF
.	.	TRBV6-6	TRBJ1-2	TGTGCCAGCAGTTACGGGTCAGGGGTGGAAGGCGGCTACACCTTC	CASSYGSGVEGGYTF
.	.	TRBV5-6	TRBJ2-7	TGTGCCAGCAGCTTGGGACAGCTCTCCTACGAGCAGTACTTC	CASSLGQLSYEQYF
once	.	TRBV4-1	TRBJ2-1	TGCGCCAGCAGCCAAGATTCGGGTAGGAATGAGCAGTTCTTC	CASSQDSGRNEQFF
.	.	TRBV11-2	TRBJ1-2	TGTGCCAGCAACCCGGGACATACTAACTATGGCTACACCTTC	CASNPGHTNYGYTF
.	.	TRBV29-1	TRBJ2-7	TGCAGCGTTGAAGTGGCCGACTACGAGCAGTACTTC	CSVEVADYEQYF
.	TRBD1	TRBV5-4	TRBJ2-2	TGTGCCAGCAGCTTGCTATCCGGGACAGGGGGATTCGAGGAGCTGTTTTTT	CASSLLSGTGGFEELFF
.	TRBD1	TRBV5-6	TRBJ2-1	TGTGCCAGCAGCTTCCAGGGGGCCTACAATGAGCAGTTCTTC	CASSFQGAYNEQFF
.	.	TRBV13	TRBJ2-3	TGTGCCAGCAGCTTAGACGGCGGGGACCCCACAGATACGCAGTATTTT	CASSLDGGDPTDTQYF
medium-sized	.	TRBV7-2	TRBJ1-5	TGTGCCAGCAGCGTAGACAGTGCCCATAGCAATCAGCCCCAGCATTTT	CASSVDSAHSNQPQHF
once	.	TRBV6-5	TRBJ1-1	TGTGCCAGCAGTATATCCGGTCGGACTGAAGCTTTCTTT	CASSISGRTEAFF
.	TRBD2	TRBV10-3	TRBJ2-1	TGTGCCATCAGTGAGGTTAGCGGGGGGGCCCCCTACAATGAGCAGTTCTTC	CAISEVSGGAPYNEQFF
.	TRBD2	TRBV19	TRBJ2-3	TGTGCCAGTAGTATCGGGTGGCTAGCGGGGAGTATTAGCACAGATACGCAGTATTTT	CASSIGWLAGSISTDTQYF
.	TRBD1	TRBV30	TRBJ1-2	TGTGCCTGGAGTGGGGACAGGGCAGGATATGGCTACACCTTC	CAWSGDRAGYGYTF
.	.	TRBV6-1	TRBJ2-1	TGTGCCAGCTATTGGCGGAGGCGCAATGAGCAGTTCTTC	CASYWRRRNEQFF
once	TRBD2	TRBV7-9	TRBJ2-5	TGTGCCAGCAGCCTTCCGGGACTAGCGGAAGAGACCCAGTACTTC	CASSLPGLAEETQYF
.	TRBD2	TRBV5-6	TRBJ2-7	TGTGCCAGCAGCGGACTAGCGGTGTACGAGCAGTACTTC	CASSGLAVYEQYF
.	.	TRBV27	TRBJ2-1	TGTGCCAGCAGTGCACTAGCCGATAGGGTAGGGCTTTACAATGAGCAGTTCTTC	CASSALADRVGLYNEQFF
few	TRBD2	TRBV4-2	TRBJ2-5	TGTGCCAGCAGCAGGTACAGCGGGGGGCCTCAAGAGACCCAGTACTTC	CASSRYSGGPQETQYF
.	TRBD1	TRBV5-1	TRBJ1-1	TGCGCCAGCAGTTTAAGGGGGCATAGTGAAGCTTTCTTT	CASSLRGHSEAFF
few	TRBD1	TRBV5-6	TRBJ1-1	TGTGCCAGCAGCCTAACGACAGGGAGAGACACTGAAGCTTTCTTT	CASSLTTGRDTEAFF
few	.	TRBV19	TRBJ1-5	TGTGCCAGTAGTATTGGCATTAATCAGCCCCAGCATTTT	CASSIGINQPQHF
few	TRBD2	TRBV6-1	TRBJ2-1	TGTGCCAGCAGCGACACTAGCGGTGGGGGGAATGAGCAGTTCTTC	CASSDTSGGGNEQFF
.	.	TRBV5-1	TRBJ1-3	TGCGCCAGCAGCCTAGGCGGGGAGTCTGGAAACACCATATATTTT	CASSLGGESGNTIYF
.	.	TRBV5-6	TRBJ2-7	TGTGCCAGCAGTGAATCGGGCAGGGGTCCCTACGAGCAGTACTTC	CASSESGRGPYEQYF
.	TRBD1	TRBV11-1	TRBJ1-1	TGTGCCAGCAGCTTAGCCCTGGGACAGACAAGGGGAACTGAAGCTTTCTTT	CASSLALGQTRGTEAFF
.	.	TRBV4-1	TRBJ1-1	TGCGCCAGCAGCCAAGAACAGAGCATGAACACTGAAGCTTTCTTT	CASSQEQSMNTEAFF
.	TRBD2	TRBV7-9	TRBJ2-5	TGTGCCAGCAGCCAATCTAGCGGGACGGATGAGACCCAGTACTTC	CASSQSSGTDETQYF
once	.	TRBV7-8	TRBJ1-1	TGTGCCAGCAGCGCAACAGACAGCTTAATCACTGAAGCTTTCTTT	CASSATDSLITEAFF
.	TRBD2	TRBV29-1	TRBJ2-7	TGCAGCGTTGAAGAACCCCAGGGACTAGCGGCCTACGAGCAGTACTTC	CSVEEPQGLAAYEQYF
.	TRBD1	TRBV5-1	TRBJ2-7	TGCGCCAGCACCCGAGGAACAGGGGCATCCTACGAGCAGTACTTC	CASTRGTGASYEQYF
few	.	TRBV27	TRBJ1-2	TGTGCCAGCAGCCTACAGGGAAACTATGGCTACACCTTC	CASSLQGNYGYTF
.	.	TRBV14	TRBJ2-3	TGTGCCAGCAGCCTTTTGGGGAGAACAGATACGCAGTATTTT	CASSLLGRTDTQYF
.	.	TRBV19	TRBJ1-5	TGTGCCAGTAGTATCCTGCTCGACAGCCTACAGCCCCAGCATTTT	CASSILLDSLQPQHF
.	.	TRBV7-2	TRBJ1-4	TGTGCCAGCAGCCCACAGGCGACTAATGAAAAACTGTTTTTT	CASSPQATNEKLFF
many	.	TRBV6-4	TRBJ1-6	TGTGCCAGCAGTGACTCGACAGATAATTCACCCCTCCACTTT	CASSDSTDNSPLHF
.	TRBD1	TRBV19	TRBJ1-1	TGTGCCAGTAAGGACAGGGGAGGCACTGAAGCTTTCTTT	CASKDRGGTEAFF
few	TRBD2	TRBV6-4	TRBJ2-3	TGTGCCAGCAGTGACTCAGCGGGGAGCACAGATACGCAGTATTTT	CASSDSAGSTDTQYF
.	.	TRBV6-1	TRBJ2-2	TGTGCCAGCTTAGCGGCCGGGGAGCTGTTTTTT	CASLAAGELFF
.	.	TRBV27	TRBJ2-7	TGTGCCAGCAGTTTATCTCCCCCGTCCTACGAGCAGTACTTC	CASSLSPPSYEQYF
.	TRBD1	TRBV5-5	TRBJ2-2	TGTGCCAGCAGCCCCCCACAGGGGAGCACCGGGGAGCTGTTTTTT	CASSPPQGSTGELFF
.	.	TRBV9	TRBJ1-1	TGTGCCAGCAGCGTAGCTACGGGGGGCCGGGTGGAAGCTTTCTTT	CASSVATGGRVEAFF
once	TRBD1	TRBV5-5	TRBJ1-1	TGTGCCAGCAGCTCCCGGGACAGGGGAGACACTGAAGCTTTCTTT	CASSSRDRGDTEAFF
.	.	TRBV11-2	TRBJ2-1	TGTGCCAGCTGGAGCTCATACTCGGATGAGCAGTTCTTC	CASWSSYSDEQFF
.	.	TRBV5-6	TRBJ2-7	TGTGCCAGCAGCTTGGAGTCAGACTACGAGCAGTACTTC	CASSLESDYEQYF